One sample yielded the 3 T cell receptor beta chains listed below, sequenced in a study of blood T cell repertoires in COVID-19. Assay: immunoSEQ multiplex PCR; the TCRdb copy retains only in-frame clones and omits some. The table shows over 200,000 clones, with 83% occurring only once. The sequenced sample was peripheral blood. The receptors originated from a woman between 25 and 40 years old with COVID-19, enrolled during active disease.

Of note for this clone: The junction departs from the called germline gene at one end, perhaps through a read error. CDR3: CSVSAVLTNQETQYF. The CDR3 DNA is TGCAGCGTTTCAGCGGTCCTTACCAACCAGGAGACCCAGTACTTC. The rearrangement uses TRBV29-1 and TRBJ2-5; TRBD2 might be the D (5 bases). CDR1 is SQVTM and CDR2 is ANQGSEA in the germline V gene. The length of the CDR3 is 15 residues. The full variable domain, with the rest looked up from reference TRBV29-1 and TRBJ2-5, is SAVISQKPSRDICQRGTSLTIQCQVDSQVTMMFWYRQQPGQSLTLIATANQGSEATYESGFVIDKFPISRPNLTFSTLTVSNMSPEDSSIYLCSVSAVLTNQETQYFGPGTRLLVL.

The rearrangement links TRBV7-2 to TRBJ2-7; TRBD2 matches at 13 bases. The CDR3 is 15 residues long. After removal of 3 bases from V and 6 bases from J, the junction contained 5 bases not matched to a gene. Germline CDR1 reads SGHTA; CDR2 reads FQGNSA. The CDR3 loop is CASSLGTSGVGEQYF. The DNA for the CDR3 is TGTGCCAGCAGCTTGGGGACTAGCGGGGTAGGCGAGCAGTACTTC.

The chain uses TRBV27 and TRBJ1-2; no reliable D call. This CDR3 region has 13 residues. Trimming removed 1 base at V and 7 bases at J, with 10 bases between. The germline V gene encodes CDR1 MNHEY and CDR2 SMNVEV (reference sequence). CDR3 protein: CASSLWGGSGYTF. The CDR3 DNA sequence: TGTGCCAGCAGTTTATGGGGAGGAAGTGGCTACACCTTC.